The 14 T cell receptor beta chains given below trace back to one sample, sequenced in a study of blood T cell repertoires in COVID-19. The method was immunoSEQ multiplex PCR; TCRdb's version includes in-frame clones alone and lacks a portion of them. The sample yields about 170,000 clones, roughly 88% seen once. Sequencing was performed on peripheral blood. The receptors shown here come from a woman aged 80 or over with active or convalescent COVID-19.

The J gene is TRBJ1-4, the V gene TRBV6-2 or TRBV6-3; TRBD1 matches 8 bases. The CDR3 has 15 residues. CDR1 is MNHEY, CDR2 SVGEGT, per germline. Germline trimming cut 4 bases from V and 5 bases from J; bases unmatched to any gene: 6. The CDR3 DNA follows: TGTGCCAGCAGTTTACAGGGGGGGAAGAATGAAAAACTGTTTTTT. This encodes CASSLQGGKNEKLFF.

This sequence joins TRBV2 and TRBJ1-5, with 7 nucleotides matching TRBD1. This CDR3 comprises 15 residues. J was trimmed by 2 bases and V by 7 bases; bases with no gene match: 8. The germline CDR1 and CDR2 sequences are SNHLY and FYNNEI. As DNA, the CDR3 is TGTGCCAGCATAATCAACAGGGGCGGCAATCAGCCCCAGCATTTT. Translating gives CASIINRGGNQPQHF.

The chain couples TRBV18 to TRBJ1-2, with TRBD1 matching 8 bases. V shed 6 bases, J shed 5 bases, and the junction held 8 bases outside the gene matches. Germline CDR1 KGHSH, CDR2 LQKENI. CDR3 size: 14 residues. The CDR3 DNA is TGTGCCAGCTCTCTAGGACAGGGCGATTATGGCTACACCTTC. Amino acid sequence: CASSLGQGDYGYTF.

CDR3 residues: CASSLQGRGADTQYF. CDR3 DNA: TGTGCCAGCAGCTTACAGGGAAGGGGTGCAGATACGCAGTATTTT. The V call is TRBV5-6, the J call TRBJ2-3; tentative D call: TRBD1 (6 bases). Per the germline V gene, CDR1 is SGHDT and CDR2 is YYEEEE. The CDR3 runs to 15 residues. Trimming left V 2 bases short and J 4 bases short, with 14 bases between. Based on the CDR3 plus reference TRBV5-6 and TRBJ2-3, the full variable domain is DAGVTQSPTHLIKTRGQQVTLRCSPKSGHDTVSWYQQALGQGPQFIFQYYEEEERQRGNFPDRFSGHQFPNYSSELNVNALLLGDSALYLCASSLQGRGADTQYFGPGTRLTVL.

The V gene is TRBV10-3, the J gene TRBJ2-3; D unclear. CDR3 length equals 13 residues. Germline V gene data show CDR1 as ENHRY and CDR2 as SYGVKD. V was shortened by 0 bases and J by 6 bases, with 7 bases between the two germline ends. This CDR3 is CAISESNGDTQYF. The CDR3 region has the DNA TGTGCCATCAGTGAGTCGAACGGTGATACGCAGTATTTT.

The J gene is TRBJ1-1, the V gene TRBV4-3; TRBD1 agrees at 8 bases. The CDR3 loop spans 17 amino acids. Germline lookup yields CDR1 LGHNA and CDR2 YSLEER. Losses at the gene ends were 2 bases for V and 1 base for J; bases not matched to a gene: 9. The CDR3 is CASSQTTLGQANTEAFF. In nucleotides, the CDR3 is TGCGCCAGCAGCCAAACTACTCTGGGACAGGCGAACACTGAAGCTTTCTTT.

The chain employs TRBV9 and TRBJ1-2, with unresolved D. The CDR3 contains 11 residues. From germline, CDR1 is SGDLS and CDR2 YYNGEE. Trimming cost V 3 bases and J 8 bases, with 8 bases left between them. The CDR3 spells CASSAPRGYTF. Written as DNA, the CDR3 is TGTGCCAGCAGCGCCCCTCGGGGCTACACCTTC. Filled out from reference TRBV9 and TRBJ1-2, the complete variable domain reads DSGVTQTPKHLITATGQRVTLRCSPRSGDLSVYWYQQSLDQGLQFLIQYYNGEERAKGNILERFSAQQFPDLHSELNLSSLELGDSALYFCASSAPRGYTFGSGTRLTVV.

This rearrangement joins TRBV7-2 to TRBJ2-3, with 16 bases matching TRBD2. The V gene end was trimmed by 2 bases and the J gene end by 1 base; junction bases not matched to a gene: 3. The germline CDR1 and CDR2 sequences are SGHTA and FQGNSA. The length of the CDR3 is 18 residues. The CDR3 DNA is TGTGCCAGCAGCTTATCGGGACTAGCGGGGGGGCGCACAGATACGCAGTATTTT. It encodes CASSLSGLAGGRTDTQYF.

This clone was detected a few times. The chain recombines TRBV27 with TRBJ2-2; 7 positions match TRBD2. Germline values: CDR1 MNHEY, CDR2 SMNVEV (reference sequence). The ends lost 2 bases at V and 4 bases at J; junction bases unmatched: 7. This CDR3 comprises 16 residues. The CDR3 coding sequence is TGTGCCAGCAGTTTAAAAGGGGAGGGGATCACCGGGGAGCTGTTTTTT. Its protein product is CASSLKGEGITGELFF.

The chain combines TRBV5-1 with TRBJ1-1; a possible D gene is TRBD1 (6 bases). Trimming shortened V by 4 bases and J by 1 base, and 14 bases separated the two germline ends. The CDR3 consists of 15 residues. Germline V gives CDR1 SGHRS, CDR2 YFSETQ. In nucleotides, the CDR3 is TGCGCCAGCAGCCCGAGGACAGCTACGAACACTGAAGCTTTCTTT. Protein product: CASSPRTATNTEAFF.

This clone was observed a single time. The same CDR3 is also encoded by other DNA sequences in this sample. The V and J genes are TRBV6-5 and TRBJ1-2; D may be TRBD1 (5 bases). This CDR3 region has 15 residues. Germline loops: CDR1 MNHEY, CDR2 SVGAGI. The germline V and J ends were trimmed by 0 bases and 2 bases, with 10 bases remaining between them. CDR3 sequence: CASSYSRGGNYGYTF. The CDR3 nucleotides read TGTGCCAGCAGTTACTCGAGGGGAGGAAACTATGGCTACACCTTC.

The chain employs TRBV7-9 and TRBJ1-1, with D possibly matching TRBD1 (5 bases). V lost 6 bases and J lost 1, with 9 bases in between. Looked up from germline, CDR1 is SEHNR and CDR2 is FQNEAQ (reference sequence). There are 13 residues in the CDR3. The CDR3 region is CASRLQGNTEAFF. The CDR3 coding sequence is TGTGCCAGCAGGCTCCAGGGGAACACTGAAGCTTTCTTT.

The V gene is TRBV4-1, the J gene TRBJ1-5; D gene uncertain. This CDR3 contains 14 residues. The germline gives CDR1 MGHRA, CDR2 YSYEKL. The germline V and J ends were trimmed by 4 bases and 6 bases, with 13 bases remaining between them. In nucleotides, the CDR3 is TGCGCCAGCAGCCCGGACCCGGGAGGTCAGCCCCAGCATTTT. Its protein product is CASSPDPGGQPQHF.

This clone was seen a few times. CDR3: CASSESGQGNTEAFF. In DNA, the CDR3 is TGTGCCAGCAGTGAATCTGGGCAGGGGAACACTGAAGCTTTCTTT. This chain connects TRBV25-1 to TRBJ1-1, with TRBD1 as a possible D gene (5 bases). The CDR3 spans 15 residues. V was clipped by 1 base and J by 1 base, with 10 bases between them. Germline loops: CDR1 MGHDK, CDR2 SYGVNS.